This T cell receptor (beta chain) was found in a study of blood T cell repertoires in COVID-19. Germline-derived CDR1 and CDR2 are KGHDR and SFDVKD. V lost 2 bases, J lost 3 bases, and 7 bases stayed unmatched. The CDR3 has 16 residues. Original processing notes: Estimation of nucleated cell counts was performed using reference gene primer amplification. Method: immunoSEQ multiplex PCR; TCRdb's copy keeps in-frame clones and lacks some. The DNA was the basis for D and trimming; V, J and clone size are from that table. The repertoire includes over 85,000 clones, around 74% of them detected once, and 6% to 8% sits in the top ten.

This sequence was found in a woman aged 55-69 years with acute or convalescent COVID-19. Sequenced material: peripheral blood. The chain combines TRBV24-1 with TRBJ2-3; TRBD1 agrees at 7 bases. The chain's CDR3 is CATSDSRGISTDTQYF. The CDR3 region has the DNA TGTGCCACCAGTGATTCCAGGGGGATCTCGACAGATACGCAGTATTTT.